This T cell receptor beta chain was found in a study of cytomegalovirus exposure and HLA in healthy donors. The CDR3 sequence is 15 residues long. V shed 0 bases and J shed 0 bases, with 6 bases lying between them. CDR1 and CDR2 (germline): MNHNS, SASEGT. This PCR relied on a set of 60 Vbeta primers and 13 Jbeta primers. Data came from immunoSEQ multiplex PCR; TCRdb stores just in-frame clones and leaves some out. This sample carries about 150,000 clones, around 80% of them seen once, and the ten largest clones take about 5.6%. This receptor was obtained from a man aged 30 to 39 in good health and CMV-seropositive. The chain uses TRBV6-1 and TRBJ1-5; D is perhaps TRBD1 (5 bases). Sample: PBMCs. The CDR3 sequence: CASSEAGVSNQPQHF. DNA for the CDR3: TGTGCCAGCAGTGAAGCAGGGGTTAGCAATCAGCCCCAGCATTTT.